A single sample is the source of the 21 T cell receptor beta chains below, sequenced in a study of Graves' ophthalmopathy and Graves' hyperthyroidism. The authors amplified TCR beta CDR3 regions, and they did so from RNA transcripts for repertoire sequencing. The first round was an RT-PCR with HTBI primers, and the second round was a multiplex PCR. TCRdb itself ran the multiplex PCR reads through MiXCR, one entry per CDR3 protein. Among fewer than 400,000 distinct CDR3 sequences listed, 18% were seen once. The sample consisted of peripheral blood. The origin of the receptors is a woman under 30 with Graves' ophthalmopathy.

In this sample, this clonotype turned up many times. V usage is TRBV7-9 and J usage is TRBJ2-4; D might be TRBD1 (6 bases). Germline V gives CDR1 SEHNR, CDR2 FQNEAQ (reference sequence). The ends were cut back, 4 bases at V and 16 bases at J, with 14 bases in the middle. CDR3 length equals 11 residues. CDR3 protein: CASSSQGHPYF. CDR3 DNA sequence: TGTGCCAGCAGCTCCCAGGGACACCCATACTTC.

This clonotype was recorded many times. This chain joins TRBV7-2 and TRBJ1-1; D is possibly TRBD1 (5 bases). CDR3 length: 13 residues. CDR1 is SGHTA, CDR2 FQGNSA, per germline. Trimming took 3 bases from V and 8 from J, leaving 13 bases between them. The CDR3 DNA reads TGTGCCAGCAGCTTGGCCAGGGCGCCCGAAGCTTTCTTT. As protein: CASSLARAPEAFF.

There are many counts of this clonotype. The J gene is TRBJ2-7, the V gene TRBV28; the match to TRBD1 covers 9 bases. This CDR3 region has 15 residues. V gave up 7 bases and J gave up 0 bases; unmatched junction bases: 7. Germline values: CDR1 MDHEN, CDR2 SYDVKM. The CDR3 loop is CASNAPGQGSYEQYF. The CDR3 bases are TGTGCCAGCAACGCCCCGGGACAGGGCTCCTACGAGCAGTACTTC.

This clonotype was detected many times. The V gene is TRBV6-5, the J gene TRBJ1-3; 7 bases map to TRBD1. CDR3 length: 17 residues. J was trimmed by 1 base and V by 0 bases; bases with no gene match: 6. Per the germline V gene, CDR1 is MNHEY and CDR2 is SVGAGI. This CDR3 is CASSYSVEGASGNTIYF. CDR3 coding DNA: TGTGCCAGCAGTTACTCGGTCGAGGGGGCATCTGGAAACACCATATATTTT.

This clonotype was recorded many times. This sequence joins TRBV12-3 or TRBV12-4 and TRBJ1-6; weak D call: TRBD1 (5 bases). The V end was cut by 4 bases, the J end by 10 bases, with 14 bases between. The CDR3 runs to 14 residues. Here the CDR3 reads CASSSRQGKSPLHF. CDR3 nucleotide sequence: TGTGCCAGCAGTTCTCGCCAGGGAAAATCACCCCTCCACTTT.

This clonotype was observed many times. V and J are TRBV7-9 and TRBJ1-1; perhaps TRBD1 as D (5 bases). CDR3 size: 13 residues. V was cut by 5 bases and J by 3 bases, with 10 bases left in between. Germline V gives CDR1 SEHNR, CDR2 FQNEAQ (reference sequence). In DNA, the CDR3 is TGTGCCAGCAGCCCACAGGAGCACACTGAAGCTTTCTTT. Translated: CASSPQEHTEAFF.

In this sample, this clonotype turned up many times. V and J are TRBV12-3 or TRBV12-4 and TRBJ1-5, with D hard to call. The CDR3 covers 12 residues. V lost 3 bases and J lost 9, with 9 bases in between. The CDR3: CASSLTSSPQHF. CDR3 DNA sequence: TGTGCCAGCAGTTTGACTTCCTCGCCCCAGCATTTT.

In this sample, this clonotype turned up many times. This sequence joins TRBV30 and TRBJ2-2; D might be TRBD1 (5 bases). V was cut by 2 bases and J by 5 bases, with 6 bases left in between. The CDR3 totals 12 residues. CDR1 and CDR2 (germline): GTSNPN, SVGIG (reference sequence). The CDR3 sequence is CAWSPGTGELFF. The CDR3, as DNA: TGTGCCTGGAGTCCAGGGACCGGGGAGCTGTTTTTT.

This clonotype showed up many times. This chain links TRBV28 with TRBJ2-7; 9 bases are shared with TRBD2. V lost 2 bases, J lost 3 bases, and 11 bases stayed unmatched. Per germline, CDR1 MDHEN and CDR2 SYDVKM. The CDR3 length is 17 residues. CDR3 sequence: CASSLSRPAGGFYEQYF. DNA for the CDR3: TGTGCCAGCAGTTTAAGTCGCCCAGCGGGAGGATTCTACGAGCAGTACTTC.

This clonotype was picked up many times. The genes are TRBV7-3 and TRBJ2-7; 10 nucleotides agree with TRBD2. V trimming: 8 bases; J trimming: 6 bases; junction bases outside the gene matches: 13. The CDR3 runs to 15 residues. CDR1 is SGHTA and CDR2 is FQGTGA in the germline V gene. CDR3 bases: TGTGCCAGCCCTGGGGAGCTAGCGGGGGATCGCGAGCAGTACTTC. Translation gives CASPGELAGDREQYF.

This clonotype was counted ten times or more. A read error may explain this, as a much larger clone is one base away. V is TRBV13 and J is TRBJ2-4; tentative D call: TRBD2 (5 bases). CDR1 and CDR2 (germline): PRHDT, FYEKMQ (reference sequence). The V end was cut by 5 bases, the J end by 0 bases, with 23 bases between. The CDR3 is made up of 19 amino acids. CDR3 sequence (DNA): TGTGCCAGCAGCCGAGTCAGTGACGTAGCGAGGCTAGCCAAAAACATTCAGTACTTC. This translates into CASSRVSDVARLAKNIQYF.

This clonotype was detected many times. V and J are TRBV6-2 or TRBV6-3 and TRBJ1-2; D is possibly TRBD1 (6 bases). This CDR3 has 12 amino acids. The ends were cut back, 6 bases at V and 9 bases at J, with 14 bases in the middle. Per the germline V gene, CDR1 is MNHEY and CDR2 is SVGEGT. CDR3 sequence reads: CASRQGSRSYTF. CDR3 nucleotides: TGTGCCAGCAGGCAGGGGAGTAGAAGCTACACCTTC.

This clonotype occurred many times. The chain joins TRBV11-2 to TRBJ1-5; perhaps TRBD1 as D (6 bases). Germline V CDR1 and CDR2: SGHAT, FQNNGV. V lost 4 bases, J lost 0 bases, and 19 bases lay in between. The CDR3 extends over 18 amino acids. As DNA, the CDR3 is TGTGCCAGCAGCTCGGGGGGGGGCTGGGCCTATAGCAATCAGCCCCAGCATTTT. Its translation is CASSSGGGWAYSNQPQHF.

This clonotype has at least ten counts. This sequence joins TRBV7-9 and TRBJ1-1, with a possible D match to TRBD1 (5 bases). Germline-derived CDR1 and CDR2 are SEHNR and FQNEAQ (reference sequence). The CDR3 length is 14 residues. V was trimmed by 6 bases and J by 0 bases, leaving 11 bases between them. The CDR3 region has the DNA TGTGCCAGCAGTTTGGGACGGCTGAACACTGAAGCTTTCTTT. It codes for CASSLGRLNTEAFF.

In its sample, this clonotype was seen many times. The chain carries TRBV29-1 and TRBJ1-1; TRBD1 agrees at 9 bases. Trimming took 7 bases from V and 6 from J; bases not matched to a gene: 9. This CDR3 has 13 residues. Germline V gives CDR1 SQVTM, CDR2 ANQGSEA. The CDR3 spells CSGNRGRVAEAFF. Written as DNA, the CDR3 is TGCAGCGGAAACAGGGGGCGGGTGGCTGAAGCTTTCTTT.

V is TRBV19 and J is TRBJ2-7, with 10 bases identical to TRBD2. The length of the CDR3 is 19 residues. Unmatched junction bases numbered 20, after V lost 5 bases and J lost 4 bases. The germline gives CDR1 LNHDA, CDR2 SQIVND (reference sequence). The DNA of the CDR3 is TGTGCCAGTAGTCCACACACCGGGACTAGCGACCGAATGAAATACGAGCAGTACTTC. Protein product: CASSPHTGTSDRMKYEQYF.

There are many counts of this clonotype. CDR3 nucleotides: TGTGCCAGCTCACAAGGACAGGGAAGCACTGAAGCTTTCTTT. This encodes CASSQGQGSTEAFF. The gene calls are TRBV18 and TRBJ1-1; 8 bases match TRBD1. The CDR3 runs 14 residues. The germline gives CDR1 KGHSH, CDR2 LQKENI. V lost 4 bases, J lost 4 bases, and 5 bases stayed unmatched. The full variable domain, in which reference TRBV18 and TRBJ1-1 provide the parts outside the CDR3, is NAGVMQNPRHLVRRRGQEARLRCSPMKGHSHVYWYRQLPEEGLKFMVYLQKENIIDESGMPKERFSAEFPKEGPSILRIQQVVRGDSAAYFCASSQGQGSTEAFFGQGTRLTVV.

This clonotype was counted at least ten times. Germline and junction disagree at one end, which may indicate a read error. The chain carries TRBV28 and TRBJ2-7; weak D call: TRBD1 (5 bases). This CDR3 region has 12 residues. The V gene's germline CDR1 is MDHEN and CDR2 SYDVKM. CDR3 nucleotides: TGTGCCAGCAATCCAGGGTTTCGGGCATTATGGTTC. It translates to CASNPGFRALWF.

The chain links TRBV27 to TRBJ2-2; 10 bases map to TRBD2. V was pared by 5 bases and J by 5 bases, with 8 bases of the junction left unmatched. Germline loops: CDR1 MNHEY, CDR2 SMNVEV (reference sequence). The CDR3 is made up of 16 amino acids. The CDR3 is CASSLTAGGLTGELFF. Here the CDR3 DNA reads TGTGCCAGCAGTCTTACAGCGGGAGGGTTGACCGGGGAGCTGTTTTTT.

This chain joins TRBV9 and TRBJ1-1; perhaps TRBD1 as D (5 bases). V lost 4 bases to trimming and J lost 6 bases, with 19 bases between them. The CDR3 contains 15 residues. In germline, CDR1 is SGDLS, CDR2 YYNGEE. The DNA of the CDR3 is TGTGCCAGCAGCCCCCCCGGAGGGATGGGGGCTGAAGCTTTCTTT. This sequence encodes CASSPPGGMGAEAFF.

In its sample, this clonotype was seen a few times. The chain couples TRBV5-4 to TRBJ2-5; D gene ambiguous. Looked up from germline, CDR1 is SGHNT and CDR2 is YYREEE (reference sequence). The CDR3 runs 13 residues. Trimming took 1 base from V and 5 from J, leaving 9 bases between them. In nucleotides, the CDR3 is TGTGCCAGCAGCTTGTACTCCGTCGAGACCCAGTACTTC. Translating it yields CASSLYSVETQYF.